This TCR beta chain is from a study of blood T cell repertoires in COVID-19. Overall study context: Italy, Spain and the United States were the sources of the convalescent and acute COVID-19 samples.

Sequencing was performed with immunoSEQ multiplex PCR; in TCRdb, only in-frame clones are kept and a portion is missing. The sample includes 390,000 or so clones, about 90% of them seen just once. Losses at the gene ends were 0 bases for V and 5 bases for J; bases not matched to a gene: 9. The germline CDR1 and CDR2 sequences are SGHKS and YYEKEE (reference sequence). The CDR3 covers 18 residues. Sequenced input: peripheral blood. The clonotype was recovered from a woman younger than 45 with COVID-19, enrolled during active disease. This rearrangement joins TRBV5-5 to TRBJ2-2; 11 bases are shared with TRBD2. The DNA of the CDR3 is TGTGCCAGCAGCTTGGATAGCGGGAGGGCCTTAGGGACCGGGGAGCTGTTTTTT. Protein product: CASSLDSGRALGTGELFF.